Following are 19 T cell receptor beta chains from one sample sequenced in a study of T cells in Graves' hyperthyroidism and ophthalmopathy. What was amplified from RNA transcripts were TCR beta CDR3 regions. HTBI primers were employed in a first-round RT-PCR of the TCR CDR3. Via MiXCR, TCRdb re-called the multiplex PCR reads, giving one row per CDR3 protein. The sample lists about 350,000 distinct CDR3 sequences, roughly an eighth occurring once. Material for sequencing was blood. The receptors derive from a woman in her thirties or forties with Graves' ophthalmopathy.

The chain carries TRBV4-1 and TRBJ1-5; D unresolved. Germline CDR1 and CDR2: MGHRA and YSYEKL. The CDR3 has 14 residues. V lost 1 base and J lost 2, with 6 bases in between. The CDR3, as DNA: TGCGCCAGCAGCCAAGCGGTACGCAATCAGCCCCAGCATTTT. Its translation is CASSQAVRNQPQHF.

V is TRBV4-2 and J is TRBJ2-7; perhaps TRBD2 as D (6 bases). V shed 3 bases and J shed 6 bases, with 12 bases lying between them. This CDR3 region has 13 residues. CDR1 is LGHNA and CDR2 is YNFKEQ in the germline V gene. The CDR3 coding sequence is TGTGCCAGCAGCCACGGGAGAGGGACCGAGCAGTACTTC. It codes for CASSHGRGTEQYF.

This clonotype came up many times. V gene TRBV9 combines with J gene TRBJ2-5; D not certain. V was cut by 1 base and J by 5 bases, with 9 bases left in between. CDR3 length equals 13 residues. Germline V gene data show CDR1 as SGDLS and CDR2 as YYNGEE. As DNA, the CDR3 is TGTGCCAGCAGCGTATCGGGCGGTGAGACCCAGTACTTC. Translation: CASSVSGGETQYF.

V usage is TRBV27 and J usage is TRBJ2-7; 7 nucleotides agree with TRBD2. The germline CDR1 and CDR2 sequences are MNHEY and SMNVEV (reference sequence). The CDR3 sequence is 16 residues long. Losses at the gene ends were 6 bases for V and 1 base for J; bases not matched to a gene: 12. CDR3 region: CASRRIGAGSSYEQYF. CDR3 DNA: TGTGCCAGCAGGAGGATTGGAGCGGGGTCTTCCTACGAGCAGTACTTC.

This clonotype was seen ten or more times. The J gene is TRBJ2-7, the V gene TRBV7-6; D unclear. CDR1 and CDR2 (germline): SGHVS, FNYEAQ. The CDR3 totals 12 residues. V was trimmed by 2 bases and J by 7 bases, leaving 9 bases between them. Written as DNA, the CDR3 is TGTGCCAGCAGCTTACAGCTCGGGGAGCAGTACTTC. Encoded protein: CASSLQLGEQYF.

This clonotype was observed many times. The V call is TRBV6-1, the J call TRBJ2-5; D is possibly TRBD2 (6 bases). This CDR3 is 16 amino acids long. CDR1 is MNHNS and CDR2 is SASEGT in the germline V gene. V lost 4 bases to trimming and J lost 5 bases, with 20 bases between them. This chain's CDR3 is CASSAGDQGRGETQYF. CDR3 bases: TGTGCCAGCAGTGCGGGAGACCAGGGAAGGGGCGAGACCCAGTACTTC.

This clonotype was observed many times. The gene calls are TRBV12-3 or TRBV12-4 and TRBJ2-3; D is unresolved. The CDR3 is 15 residues long. V was clipped by 3 bases and J by 5 bases, with 15 bases between them. The DNA for the CDR3 is TGTGCCAGCAGTTTCCGTGACGGAACCGGAGATACGCAGTATTTT. Translating gives CASSFRDGTGDTQYF.

This clonotype appeared a few times. The V and J genes are TRBV20-1 and TRBJ1-2; D gene ambiguous. This CDR3 is 11 amino acids long. Germline CDR1 and CDR2: DFQATT and SNEGSKA (reference sequence). V lost 5 bases to trimming and J lost 5 bases, with 9 bases between them. Written as DNA, the CDR3 is TGCAGTGCTGTCGCGGGGTATGGCTACACCTTC. Amino acids: CSAVAGYGYTF.

The chain has TRBV7-6 and TRBJ2-5, with 10 bases identical to TRBD1. The V segment lost 5 bases and the J segment 5 bases; nucleotides outside the gene matches: 8. The CDR3 is made up of 15 amino acids. The germline V gene encodes CDR1 SGHVS and CDR2 FNYEAQ. The CDR3 loop is CASSVTRDRGETQYF. The CDR3 DNA reads TGTGCCAGCAGCGTGACCCGGGACAGGGGTGAGACCCAGTACTTC.

This clonotype was counted a few times. V and J are TRBV18 and TRBJ1-3, with D tentatively TRBD1 (5 bases). V shed 4 bases and J shed 0 bases, with 7 bases lying between them. Germline V gene data show CDR1 as KGHSH and CDR2 as LQKENI. The length of the CDR3 is 14 residues. CDR3 region: CASSHDSSGNTIYF. The CDR3 DNA reads as TGTGCCAGCTCACACGACAGCTCTGGAAACACCATATATTTT.

This clonotype was seen many times. This CDR3 is CASSLASGRPYNEQFF. For the CDR3, the DNA is TGTGCCAGCAGTTTAGCCAGCGGGAGGCCCTACAATGAGCAGTTCTTC. The chain is built from TRBV28 and TRBJ2-1; 9 nucleotides match TRBD2. The CDR3 totals 16 residues. V shed 2 bases and J 2 bases; nucleotides not matched to a gene: 4. Germline loops: CDR1 MDHEN, CDR2 SYDVKM. Using reference TRBV28 and TRBJ2-1 for the parts outside the CDR3, the full variable domain is DVKVTQSSRYLVKRTGEKVFLECVQDMDHENMFWYRQDPGLGLRLIYFSYDVKMKEKGDIPEGYSVSREKKERFSLILESASTNQTSMYLCASSLASGRPYNEQFFGPGTRLTVL.

This clonotype has ten or more counts. The J gene is TRBJ2-1, the V gene TRBV6-1; no reliable D call. The CDR3 has 15 amino acids. V was trimmed by 0 bases and J by 2 bases, leaving 8 bases between them. The germline gives CDR1 MNHNS, CDR2 SASEGT. CDR3 loop: CASSEALGAYNEQFF. CDR3 nucleotides: TGTGCCAGCAGTGAAGCGCTTGGAGCCTACAATGAGCAGTTCTTC.

In its sample, this clonotype was seen a few times. The chain uses TRBV7-9 and TRBJ2-1; TRBD1 agrees at 9 bases. V lost 5 bases and J lost 6; bases outside the gene matches: 11. The germline V gene has CDR1 SEHNR and CDR2 FQNEAQ (reference sequence). The length of the CDR3 is 16 residues. The CDR3 loop is CASSTRTGQGSNEQFF. DNA of the CDR3: TGTGCCAGCAGCACCAGAACGGGACAGGGTTCCAATGAGCAGTTCTTC.

The rearrangement uses TRBV20-1 and TRBJ2-3, with D perhaps TRBD1 (5 bases). Germline CDR1 DFQATT, CDR2 SNEGSKA (reference sequence). The CDR3 consists of 15 residues. Trimming took 0 bases from V and 8 from J, leaving 18 bases between them. The CDR3 DNA sequence: TGCAGTGCTAGAGATGTAAGGGGTAAGGGCCGTACGCAGTATTTT. This sequence encodes CSARDVRGKGRTQYF.

This clonotype was picked up a small number of times. The J gene is TRBJ1-2, the V gene TRBV19, with D unresolved. The length of the CDR3 is 13 residues. Germline CDR1 LNHDA, CDR2 SQIVND (reference sequence). V lost 3 bases and J lost 3, with 8 bases in between. Here the CDR3 reads CASSIVEDYGYTF. In DNA form, the CDR3 reads TGTGCCAGTAGTATTGTAGAGGACTATGGCTACACCTTC. The complete variable domain, with remaining parts taken from reference TRBV19 and TRBJ1-2, reads DGGITQSPKYLFRKEGQNVTLSCEQNLNHDAMYWYRQDPGQGLRLIYYSQIVNDFQKGDIAEGYSVSREKKESFPLTVTSAQKNPTAFYLCASSIVEDYGYTFGSGTRLTVV.

About this clonotype: This could be a read error, since a much larger clone is one nucleotide away. The J gene is TRBJ2-7, the V gene TRBV6-2 or TRBV6-3, with D possibly being TRBD1 (6 bases). V was trimmed by 9 bases and J by 5 bases, leaving 26 bases between them. This CDR3 is 16 amino acids long. CDR1 is MNHEY, CDR2 SVGEGT, per germline. The CDR3 DNA is TGTGCCAGTTTGAAGGGGGACCTAGCAAGTTTCGACGAGCAGTACTTC. Translation: CASLKGDLASFDEQYF.

This clonotype came up many times. The chain employs TRBV6-5 and TRBJ1-2; perhaps TRBD1 as D (5 bases). The CDR3 runs 15 residues. Per germline, CDR1 MNHEY and CDR2 SVGAGI. V was shortened by 0 bases and J by 8 bases, with 16 bases between the two germline ends. The CDR3 sequence is CASSYSREGSGGYTF. The CDR3 DNA follows: TGTGCCAGCAGTTACTCCCGGGAGGGGAGCGGGGGCTACACCTTC.

This clonotype was seen only a few times. This chain uses TRBV6-4 with TRBJ1-6; D unresolved. The CDR3 runs 14 residues. Germline V gene lookup returns CDR1 MRHNA and CDR2 SNTAGT. Here the CDR3 reads CEVRADGWGSPLHF. CDR3 coding DNA: TGTGAGGTCCGGGCGGATGGGTGGGGTTCACCCCTCCACTTT.

This clonotype was recorded many times. The J gene is TRBJ1-2, the V gene TRBV12-5; D is unclear. Trimming took off 1 base at V and 3 bases at J, with 9 bases between the two ends. The CDR3 is 14 amino acids. CDR1 and CDR2 (germline): LGHNT, FRNRAP. The CDR3 bases are TGTGCTAGTGGTTTGGGGACCACCTACTATGGCTACACCTTC. This gives the protein CASGLGTTYYGYTF.